What follows describes a single T cell receptor beta chain. Its antigen is undetermined. One entry per CDR3 protein, called by TCRdb with MiXCR from the 5' RACE reads. There are around 320,000 distinct CDR3 sequences in the sample; approximately 19% occur only once, and under 25% lies in the top ten. These data belong to a study of T-cell memory formation after mild COVID-19. At the level of the study: TCR clusters were mostly donor specific.

CDR1 and CDR2 (germline): LGHDT, YNNKEL (reference sequence). This CDR3 is built from 14 residues. Unmatched junction bases numbered 10, after V lost 6 bases and J lost 10 bases. Study observations and caveats: Clones that contracted from day 15 to 85 were balanced CD4/CD8, while later expanders leaned CD4+.

The sample taken for sequencing was PBMCs or a T cell subset sorted from them (not recorded which). The chain employs TRBV3-1 and TRBJ2-2; 8 positions agree with TRBD1. This sequence originates from a man between 18 and 35 years old who had mild COVID-19 (a few samples of this study predate the infection). Cell type and time point are not known. For the CDR3, the DNA is TGTGCCAGCAGTGACAGGGGATCGGGTCTGGAGCTGTTTTTT. Translated, it gives CASSDRGSGLELFF.